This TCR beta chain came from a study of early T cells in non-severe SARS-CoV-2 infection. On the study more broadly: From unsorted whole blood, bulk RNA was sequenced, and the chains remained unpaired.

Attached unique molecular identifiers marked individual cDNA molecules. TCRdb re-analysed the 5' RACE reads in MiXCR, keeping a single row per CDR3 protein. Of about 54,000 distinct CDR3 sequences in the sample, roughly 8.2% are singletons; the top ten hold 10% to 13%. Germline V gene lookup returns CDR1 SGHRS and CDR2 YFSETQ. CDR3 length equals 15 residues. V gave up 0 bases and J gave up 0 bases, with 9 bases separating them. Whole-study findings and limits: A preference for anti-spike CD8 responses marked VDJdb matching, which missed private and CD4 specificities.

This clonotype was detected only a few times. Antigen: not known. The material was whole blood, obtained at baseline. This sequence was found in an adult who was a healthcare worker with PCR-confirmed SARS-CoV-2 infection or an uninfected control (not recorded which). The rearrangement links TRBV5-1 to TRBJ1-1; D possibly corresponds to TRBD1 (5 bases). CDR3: CASSLVGLMNTEAFF. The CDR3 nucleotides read TGCGCCAGCAGCTTGGTGGGACTGATGAACACTGAAGCTTTCTTT.